The source of this T cell receptor (beta chain) is a study of cytomegalovirus exposure and HLA in healthy donors. The CDR3 has 15 residues. Per the germline V gene, CDR1 is SGHTS and CDR2 is YDEGEE. V lost 4 bases and J lost 0, with 11 bases in between. Only a few counts were recorded for this clone. Antigen: not known. The PCR employed 60 Vbeta primers together with 13 Jbeta primers. Data came from immunoSEQ multiplex PCR; TCRdb stores just in-frame clones and leaves some out. The sample shows around 140,000 clones, about 9.2% of them seen only once. Study-wide points: An analysis done earlier found most TCR beta V segments productive about 90% or about 30% of the time.

The clonotype was recovered from a woman between 35 and 50 years old in good health and CMV-seropositive. Sequenced input: PBMCs. The chain is built from TRBV5-8 and TRBJ1-5, with D possibly TRBD1 on 6 matching bases. DNA for the CDR3: TGTGCCAGCAGCATACAGGGCTATAGCAATCAGCCCCAGCATTTT. Its protein product is CASSIQGYSNQPQHF.